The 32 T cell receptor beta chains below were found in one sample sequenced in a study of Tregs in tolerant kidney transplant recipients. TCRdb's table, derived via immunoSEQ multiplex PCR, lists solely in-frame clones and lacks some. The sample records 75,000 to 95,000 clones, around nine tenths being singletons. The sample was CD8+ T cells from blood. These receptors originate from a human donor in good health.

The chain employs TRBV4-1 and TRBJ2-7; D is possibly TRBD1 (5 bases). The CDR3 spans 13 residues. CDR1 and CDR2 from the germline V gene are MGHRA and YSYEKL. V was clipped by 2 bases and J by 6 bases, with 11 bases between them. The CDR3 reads CASSQRTGGEQYF. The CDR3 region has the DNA TGCGCCAGCAGCCAACGAACAGGCGGCGAGCAGTACTTC.

The CDR3: CASSVMGSTDTQYF. The CDR3 nucleotides read TGTGCCAGCAGCGTGATGGGAAGCACAGATACGCAGTATTTT. V and J are TRBV9 and TRBJ2-3; D is unclear. V lost 2 bases and J lost 0, with 7 bases in between. Looked up from germline, CDR1 is SGDLS and CDR2 is YYNGEE. The CDR3 spans 14 residues.

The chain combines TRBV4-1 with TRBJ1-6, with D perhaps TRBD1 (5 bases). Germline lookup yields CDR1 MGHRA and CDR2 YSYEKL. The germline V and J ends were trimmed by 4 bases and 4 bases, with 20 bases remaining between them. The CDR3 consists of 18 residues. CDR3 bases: TGCGCCAGCAGCCTGGCGGGGCCGGTTGGTACTTATAATTCACCCCTCCACTTT. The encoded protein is CASSLAGPVGTYNSPLHF.

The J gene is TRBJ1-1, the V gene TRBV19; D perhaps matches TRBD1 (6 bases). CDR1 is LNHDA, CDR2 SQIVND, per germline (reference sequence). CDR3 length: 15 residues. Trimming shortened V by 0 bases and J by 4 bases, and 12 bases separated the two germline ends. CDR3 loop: CASSIDGGLGTEAFF. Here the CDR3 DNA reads TGTGCCAGTAGTATAGATGGGGGGCTAGGCACTGAAGCTTTCTTT.

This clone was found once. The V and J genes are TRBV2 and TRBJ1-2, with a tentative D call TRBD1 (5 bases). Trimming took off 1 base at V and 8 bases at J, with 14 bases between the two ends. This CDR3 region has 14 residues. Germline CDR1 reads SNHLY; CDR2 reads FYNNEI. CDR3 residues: CASSEDRRPLGYTF. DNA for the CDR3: TGTGCCAGCAGTGAAGACAGGAGGCCCCTAGGCTACACCTTC.

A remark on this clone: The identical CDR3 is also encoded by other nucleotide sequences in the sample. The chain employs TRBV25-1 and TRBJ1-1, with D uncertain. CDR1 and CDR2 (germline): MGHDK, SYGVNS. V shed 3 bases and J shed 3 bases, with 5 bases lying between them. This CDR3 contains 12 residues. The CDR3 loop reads CASSDRYTEAFF. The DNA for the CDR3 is TGTGCCAGCAGTGACCGGTACACTGAAGCTTTCTTT. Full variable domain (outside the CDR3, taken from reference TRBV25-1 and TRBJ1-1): EADIYQTPRYLVIGTGKKITLECSQTMGHDKMYWYQQDPGMELHLIHYSYGVNSTEKGDLSSESTVSRIRTEHFPLTLESARPSHTSQYLCASSDRYTEAFFGQGTRLTVV.

The CDR3 loop reads CASSYSIELAGEQYF. The DNA of the CDR3 is TGTGCCAGCAGTTACTCGATCGAGCTAGCCGGCGAGCAGTACTTC. V and J are TRBV6-5 and TRBJ2-7, with D possibly matching TRBD2 (5 bases). V gave up 0 bases and J gave up 6 bases, with 15 bases separating them. The CDR3 spans 15 residues. CDR1 is MNHEY and CDR2 is SVGAGI in the germline V gene.

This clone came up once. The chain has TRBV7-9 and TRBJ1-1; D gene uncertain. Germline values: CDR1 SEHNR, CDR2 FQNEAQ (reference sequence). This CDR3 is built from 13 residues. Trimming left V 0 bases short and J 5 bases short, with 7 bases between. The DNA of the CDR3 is TGTGCCAGCAGCTTAGCGCAACGGACTGAAGCTTTCTTT. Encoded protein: CASSLAQRTEAFF.

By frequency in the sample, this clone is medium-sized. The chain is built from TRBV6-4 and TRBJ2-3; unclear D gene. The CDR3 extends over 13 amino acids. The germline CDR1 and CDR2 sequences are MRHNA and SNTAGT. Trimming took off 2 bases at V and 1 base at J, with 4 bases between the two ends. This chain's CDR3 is CASSDRGTDTQYF. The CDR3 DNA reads TGTGCCAGCAGTGACAGGGGCACAGATACGCAGTATTTT.

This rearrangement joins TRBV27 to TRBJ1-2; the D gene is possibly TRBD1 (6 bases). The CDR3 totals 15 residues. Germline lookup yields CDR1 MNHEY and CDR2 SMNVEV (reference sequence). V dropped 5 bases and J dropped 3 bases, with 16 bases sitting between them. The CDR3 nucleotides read TGTGCCAGCAGTAGCTTCCAGGGACATCACTATGGCTACACCTTC. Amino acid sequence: CASSSFQGHHYGYTF.

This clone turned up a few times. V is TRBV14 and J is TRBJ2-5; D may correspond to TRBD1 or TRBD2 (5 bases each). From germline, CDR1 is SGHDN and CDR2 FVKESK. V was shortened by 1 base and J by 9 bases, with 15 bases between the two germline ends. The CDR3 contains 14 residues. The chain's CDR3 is CASSQGGDPRSQYF. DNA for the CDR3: TGTGCCAGCAGCCAAGGAGGGGACCCGAGGTCCCAGTACTTC.

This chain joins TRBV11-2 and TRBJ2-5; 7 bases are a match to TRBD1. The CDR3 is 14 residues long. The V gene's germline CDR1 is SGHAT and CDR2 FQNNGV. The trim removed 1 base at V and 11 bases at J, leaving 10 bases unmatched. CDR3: CASSLVGGDWEQYF. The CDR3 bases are TGTGCCAGCAGCTTAGTAGGGGGCGATTGGGAGCAGTACTTC.

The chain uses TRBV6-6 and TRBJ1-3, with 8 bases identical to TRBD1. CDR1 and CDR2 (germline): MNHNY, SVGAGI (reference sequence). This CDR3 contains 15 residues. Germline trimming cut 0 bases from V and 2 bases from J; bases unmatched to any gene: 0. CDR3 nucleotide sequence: TGTGCCAGCAGTTACTCGACAGGGGCTGGAAACACCATATATTTT. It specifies CASSYSTGAGNTIYF.

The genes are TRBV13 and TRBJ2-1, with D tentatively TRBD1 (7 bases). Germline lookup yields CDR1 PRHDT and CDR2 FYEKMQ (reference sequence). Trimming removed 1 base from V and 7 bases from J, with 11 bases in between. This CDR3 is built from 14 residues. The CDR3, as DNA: TGTGCCAGCAGCTTAGCGGCAGGGGGGAATGAGCAGTTCTTC. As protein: CASSLAAGGNEQFF.

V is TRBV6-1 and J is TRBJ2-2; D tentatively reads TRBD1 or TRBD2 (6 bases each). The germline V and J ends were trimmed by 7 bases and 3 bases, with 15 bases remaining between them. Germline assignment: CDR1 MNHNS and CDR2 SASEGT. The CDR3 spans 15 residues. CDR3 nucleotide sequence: TGTGCCAGCACCGGGGGCAGGCGGCACACCGGGGAGCTGTTTTTT. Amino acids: CASTGGRRHTGELFF.

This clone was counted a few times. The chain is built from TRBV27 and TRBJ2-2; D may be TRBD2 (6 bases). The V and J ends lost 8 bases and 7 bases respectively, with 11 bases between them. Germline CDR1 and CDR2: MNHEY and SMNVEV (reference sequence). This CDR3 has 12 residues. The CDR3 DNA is TGTGCCAGCGTATCGCGGGGCGGGGAGCTGTTTTTT. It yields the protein CASVSRGGELFF.

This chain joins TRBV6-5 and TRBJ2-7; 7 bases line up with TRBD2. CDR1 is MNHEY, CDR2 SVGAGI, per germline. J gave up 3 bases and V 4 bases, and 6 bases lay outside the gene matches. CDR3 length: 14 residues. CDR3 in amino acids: CASSSLGTNYEQYF. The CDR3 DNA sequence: TGTGCCAGCAGTTCCCTTGGGACTAACTACGAGCAGTACTTC.

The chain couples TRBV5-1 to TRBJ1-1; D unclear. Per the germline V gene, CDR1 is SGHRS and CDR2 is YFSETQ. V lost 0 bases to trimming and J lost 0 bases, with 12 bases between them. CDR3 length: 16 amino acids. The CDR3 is CASSLDTRAMNTEAFF. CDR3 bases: TGCGCCAGCAGCTTGGATACACGCGCTATGAACACTGAAGCTTTCTTT.

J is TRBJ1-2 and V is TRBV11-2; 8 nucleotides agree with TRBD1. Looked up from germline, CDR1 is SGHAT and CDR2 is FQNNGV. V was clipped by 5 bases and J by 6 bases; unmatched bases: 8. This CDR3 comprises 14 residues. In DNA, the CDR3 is TGTGCCAGCAGCGGATTGGACAGGGTCAATGGCTACACCTTC. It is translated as CASSGLDRVNGYTF.

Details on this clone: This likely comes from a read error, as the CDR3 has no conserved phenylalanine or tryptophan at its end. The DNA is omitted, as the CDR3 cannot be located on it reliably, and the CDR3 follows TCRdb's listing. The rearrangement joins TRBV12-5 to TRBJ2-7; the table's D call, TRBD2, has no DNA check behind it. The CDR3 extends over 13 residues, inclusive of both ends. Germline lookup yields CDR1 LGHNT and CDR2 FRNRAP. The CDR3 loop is CASARGLAGAPYE.

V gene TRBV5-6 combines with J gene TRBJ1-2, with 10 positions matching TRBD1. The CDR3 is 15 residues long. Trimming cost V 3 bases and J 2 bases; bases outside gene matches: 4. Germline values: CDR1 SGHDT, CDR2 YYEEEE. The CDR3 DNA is TGTGCCAGCAGCTACCCGGGACAGGGGAACTATGGCTACACCTTC. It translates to CASSYPGQGNYGYTF.

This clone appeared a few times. The CDR3 is CARSRDYLGPNSPLHF. The CDR3 nucleotides read TGTGCCAGAAGCAGGGACTACCTAGGGCCTAATTCACCCCTCCACTTT. The chain carries TRBV5-3 and TRBJ1-6; tentatively, D is TRBD1 (5 bases). TRBV5-3 is an open reading frame whose function is uncertain. The CDR3 length is 16 residues. The germline V and J ends were trimmed by 4 bases and 6 bases, with 17 bases remaining between them.

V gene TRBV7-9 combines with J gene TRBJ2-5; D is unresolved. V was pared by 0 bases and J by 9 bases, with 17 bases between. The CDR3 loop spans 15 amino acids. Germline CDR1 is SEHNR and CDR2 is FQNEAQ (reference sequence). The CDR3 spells CASSLASPGTAAQYF. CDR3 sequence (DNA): TGTGCCAGCAGCTTAGCGTCCCCTGGCACGGCGGCCCAGTACTTC.

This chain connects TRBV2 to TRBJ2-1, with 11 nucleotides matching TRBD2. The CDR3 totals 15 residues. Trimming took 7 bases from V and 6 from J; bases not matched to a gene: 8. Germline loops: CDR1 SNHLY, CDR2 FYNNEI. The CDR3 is CASTISGGAFNEQFF. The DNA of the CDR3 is TGTGCCAGCACTATTAGCGGGGGGGCGTTCAATGAGCAGTTCTTC.

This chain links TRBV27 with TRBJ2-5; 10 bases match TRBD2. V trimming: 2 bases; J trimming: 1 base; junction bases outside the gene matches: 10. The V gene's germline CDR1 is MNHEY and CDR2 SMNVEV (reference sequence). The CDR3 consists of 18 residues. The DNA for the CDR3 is TGTGCCAGCAGTTTAAGCCCTAGCGGGAGTCTCTTCCAAGAGACCCAGTACTTC. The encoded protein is CASSLSPSGSLFQETQYF.

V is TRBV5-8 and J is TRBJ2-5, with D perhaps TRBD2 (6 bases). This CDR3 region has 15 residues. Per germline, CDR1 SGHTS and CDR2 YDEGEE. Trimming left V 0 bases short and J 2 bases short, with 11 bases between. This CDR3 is CASSLGGGGQETQYF. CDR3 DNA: TGTGCCAGCAGCTTGGGTGGGGGAGGTCAAGAGACCCAGTACTTC.

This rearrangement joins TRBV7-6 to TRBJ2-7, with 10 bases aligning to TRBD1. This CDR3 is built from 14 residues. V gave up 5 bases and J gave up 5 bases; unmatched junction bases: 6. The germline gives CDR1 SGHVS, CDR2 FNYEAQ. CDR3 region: CASSNRDRGDEQYF. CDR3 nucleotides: TGTGCCAGCAGCAATCGGGACAGGGGAGACGAGCAGTACTTC.

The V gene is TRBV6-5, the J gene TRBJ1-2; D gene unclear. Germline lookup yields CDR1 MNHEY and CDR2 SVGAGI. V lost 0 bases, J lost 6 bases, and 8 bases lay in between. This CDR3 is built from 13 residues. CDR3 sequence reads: CASSYSAGNGYTF. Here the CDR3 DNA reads TGTGCCAGCAGTTACTCGGCCGGGAATGGCTACACCTTC.

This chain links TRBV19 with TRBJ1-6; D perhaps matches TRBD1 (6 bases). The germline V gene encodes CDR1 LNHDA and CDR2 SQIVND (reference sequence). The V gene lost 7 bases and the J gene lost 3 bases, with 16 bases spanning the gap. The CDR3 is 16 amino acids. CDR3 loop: CASTNGQYLYNSPLHF. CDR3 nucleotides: TGTGCCAGTACCAACGGACAGTATCTCTATAATTCACCCCTCCACTTT.

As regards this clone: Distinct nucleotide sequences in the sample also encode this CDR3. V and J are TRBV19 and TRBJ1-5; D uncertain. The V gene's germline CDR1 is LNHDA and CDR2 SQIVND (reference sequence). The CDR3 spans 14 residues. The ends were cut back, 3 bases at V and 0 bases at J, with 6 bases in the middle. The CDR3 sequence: CASSIGYSNQPQHF. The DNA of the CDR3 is TGTGCCAGTAGTATCGGATATAGCAATCAGCCCCAGCATTTT.

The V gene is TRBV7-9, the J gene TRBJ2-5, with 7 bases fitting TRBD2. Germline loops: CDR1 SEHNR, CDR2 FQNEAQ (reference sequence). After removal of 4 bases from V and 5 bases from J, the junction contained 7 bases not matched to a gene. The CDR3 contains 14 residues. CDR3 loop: CASSSQREKETQYF. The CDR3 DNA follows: TGTGCCAGCAGCTCCCAGCGGGAAAAGGAGACCCAGTACTTC.

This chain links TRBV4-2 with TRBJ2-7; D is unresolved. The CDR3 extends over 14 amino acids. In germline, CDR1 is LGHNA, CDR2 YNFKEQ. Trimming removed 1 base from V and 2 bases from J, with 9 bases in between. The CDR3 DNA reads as TGTGCCAGCAGCCAAGTACCCGAGACCTACGAGCAGTACTTC. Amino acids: CASSQVPETYEQYF.